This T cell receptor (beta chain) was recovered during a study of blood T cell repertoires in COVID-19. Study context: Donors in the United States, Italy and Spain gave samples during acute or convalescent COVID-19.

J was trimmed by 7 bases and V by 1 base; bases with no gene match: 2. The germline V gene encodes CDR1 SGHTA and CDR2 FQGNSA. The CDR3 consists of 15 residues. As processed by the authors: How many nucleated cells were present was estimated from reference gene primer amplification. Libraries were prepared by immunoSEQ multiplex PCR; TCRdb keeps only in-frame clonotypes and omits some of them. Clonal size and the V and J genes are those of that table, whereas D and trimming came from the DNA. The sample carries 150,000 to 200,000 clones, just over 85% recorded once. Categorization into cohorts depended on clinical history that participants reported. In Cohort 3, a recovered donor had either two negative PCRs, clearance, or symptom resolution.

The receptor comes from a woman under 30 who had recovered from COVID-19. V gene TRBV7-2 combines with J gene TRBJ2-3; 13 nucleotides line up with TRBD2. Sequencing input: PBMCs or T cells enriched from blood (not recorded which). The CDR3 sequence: CASSLGLAGGYTQYF. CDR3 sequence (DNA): TGTGCCAGCAGCTTAGGACTAGCGGGGGGTTATACGCAGTATTTT.